This T cell receptor beta chain was found in a study of T cells in Graves' hyperthyroidism and ophthalmopathy. Study findings and constraints: Ophthalmopathy and stable hyperthyroidism were separated by a 13 V-J model. Most clonotypes that expanded in the thyroid above 0.001 also showed up in blood. In validation, the model predicted ophthalmopathy. These predictions came a median about 6.5 months before onset.

RNA transcripts yielded amplified TCR beta CDR3 regions. A set of HTBI primers served as the primers for a first-round RT-PCR of the TCR CDR3. TCRdb used MiXCR to reprocess the multiplex PCR reads, holding one entry per CDR3 protein. In the table there are 350,000 to 450,000 distinct CDR3 sequences, more than 11% of which are singletons. V lost 7 bases and J 6 bases, leaving 24 bases between the germline ends. CDR3 length: 16 amino acids. Those with hyperthyroidism were 18 to 65 years old, newly diagnosed, and ill for under 2 months. This clonotype was seen many times. The antigen is unknown. Sequenced sample: blood. This chain joins TRBV12-3 or TRBV12-4 and TRBJ1-2; D possibly corresponds to TRBD1 (6 bases). The receptor comes from a woman aged 60 to 75 with Graves' hyperthyroidism. The CDR3 spells CASTRGRGFREDGYTF. The DNA for the CDR3 is TGTGCCAGCACCAGGGGAAGAGGGTTTAGGGAAGATGGCTACACCTTC.